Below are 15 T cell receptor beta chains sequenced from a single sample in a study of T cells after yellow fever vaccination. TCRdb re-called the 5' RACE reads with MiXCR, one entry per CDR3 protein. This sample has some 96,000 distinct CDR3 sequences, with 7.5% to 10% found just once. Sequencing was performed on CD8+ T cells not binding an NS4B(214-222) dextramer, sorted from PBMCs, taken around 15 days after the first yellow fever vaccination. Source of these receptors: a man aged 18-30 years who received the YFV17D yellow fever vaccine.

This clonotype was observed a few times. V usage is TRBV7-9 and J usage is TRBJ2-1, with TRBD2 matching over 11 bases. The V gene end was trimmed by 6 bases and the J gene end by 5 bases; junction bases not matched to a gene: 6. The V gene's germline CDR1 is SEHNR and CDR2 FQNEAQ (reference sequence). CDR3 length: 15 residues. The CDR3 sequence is CASRPTSGAHNEQFF. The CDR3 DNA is TGTGCCAGCAGGCCGACTAGCGGGGCTCACAATGAGCAGTTCTTC.

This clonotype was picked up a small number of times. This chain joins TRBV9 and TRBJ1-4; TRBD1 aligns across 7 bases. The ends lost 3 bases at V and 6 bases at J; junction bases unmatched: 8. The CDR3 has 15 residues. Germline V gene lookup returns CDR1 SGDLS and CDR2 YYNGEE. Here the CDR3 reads CASSARQGLDEKLFF. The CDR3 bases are TGTGCCAGCAGCGCTAGACAGGGACTCGATGAAAAACTGTTTTTT.

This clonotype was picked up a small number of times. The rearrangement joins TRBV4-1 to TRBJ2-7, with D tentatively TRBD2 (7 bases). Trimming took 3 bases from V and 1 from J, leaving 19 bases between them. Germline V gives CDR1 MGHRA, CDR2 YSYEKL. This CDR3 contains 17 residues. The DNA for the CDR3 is TGCGCCAGCAGCCAGGGGGGCGGGAGACAGGTGTCCTACGAGCAGTACTTC. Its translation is CASSQGGGRQVSYEQYF.

CDR3 nucleotides: TGTGCCAGCAGCGCGGACGTCAGCCGGGCCTACGAGCAGTACTTC. It codes for CASSADVSRAYEQYF. V usage is TRBV9 and J usage is TRBJ2-7; D remains ambiguous. CDR1 and CDR2 from the germline V gene are SGDLS and YYNGEE. V was shortened by 3 bases and J by 2 bases, with 15 bases between the two germline ends. The CDR3 covers 15 residues.

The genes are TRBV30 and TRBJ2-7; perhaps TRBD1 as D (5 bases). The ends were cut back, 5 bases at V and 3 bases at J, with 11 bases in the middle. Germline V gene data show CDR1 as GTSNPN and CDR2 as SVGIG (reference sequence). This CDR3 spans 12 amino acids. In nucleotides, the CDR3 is TGTGCCTGGGACAGAGCAGACTACGAGCAGTACTTC. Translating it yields CAWDRADYEQYF.

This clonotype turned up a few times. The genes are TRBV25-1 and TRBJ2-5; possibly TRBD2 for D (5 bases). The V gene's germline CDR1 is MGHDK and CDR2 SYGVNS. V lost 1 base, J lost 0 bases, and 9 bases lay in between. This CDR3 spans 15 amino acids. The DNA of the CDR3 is TGTGCCAGCAGTGAATTTGAGGGTGACCAAGAGACCCAGTACTTC. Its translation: CASSEFEGDQETQYF.

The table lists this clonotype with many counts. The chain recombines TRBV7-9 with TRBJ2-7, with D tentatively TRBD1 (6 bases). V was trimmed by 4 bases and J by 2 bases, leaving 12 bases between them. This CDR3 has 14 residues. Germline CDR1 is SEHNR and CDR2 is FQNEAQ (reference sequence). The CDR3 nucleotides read TGTGCCAGCAGCTCCACAGGGCGCCCCTACGAGCAGTACTTC. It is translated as CASSSTGRPYEQYF.

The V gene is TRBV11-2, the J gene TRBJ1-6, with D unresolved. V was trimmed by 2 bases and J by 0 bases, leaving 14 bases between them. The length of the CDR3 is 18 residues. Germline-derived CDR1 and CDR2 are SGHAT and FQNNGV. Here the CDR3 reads CASSLLIVTSSYNSPLHF. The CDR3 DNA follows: TGTGCCAGCAGCTTATTAATCGTCACAAGCTCCTATAATTCACCCCTCCACTTT.

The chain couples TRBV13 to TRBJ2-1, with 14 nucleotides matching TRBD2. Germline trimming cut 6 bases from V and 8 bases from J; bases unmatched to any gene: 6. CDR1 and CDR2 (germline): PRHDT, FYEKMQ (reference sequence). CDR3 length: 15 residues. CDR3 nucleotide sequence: TGTGCCAGCAGTAAGACTAGCGGGGGGGCCCATGAGCAGTTCTTC. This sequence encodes CASSKTSGGAHEQFF. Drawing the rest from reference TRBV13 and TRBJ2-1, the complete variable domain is AAGVIQSPRHLIKEKRETATLKCYPIPRHDTVYWYQQGPGQDPQFLISFYEKMQSDKGSIPDRFSAQQFSDYHSELNMSSLELGDSALYFCASSKTSGGAHEQFFGPGTRLTVL.

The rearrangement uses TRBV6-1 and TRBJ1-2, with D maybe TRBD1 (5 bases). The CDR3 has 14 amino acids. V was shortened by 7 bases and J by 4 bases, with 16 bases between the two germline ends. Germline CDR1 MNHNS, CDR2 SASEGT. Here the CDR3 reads CASTNRDGSYGYTF. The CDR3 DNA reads TGTGCCAGCACCAACCGGGACGGTAGCTATGGCTACACCTTC.

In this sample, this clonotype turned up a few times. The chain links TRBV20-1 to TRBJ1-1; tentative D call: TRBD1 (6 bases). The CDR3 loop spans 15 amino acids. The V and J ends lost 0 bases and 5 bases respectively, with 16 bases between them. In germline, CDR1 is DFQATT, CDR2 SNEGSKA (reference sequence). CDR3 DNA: TGCAGTGCTAGAGATGGGGGGCGCGAGGCGACTGAAGCTTTCTTT. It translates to CSARDGGREATEAFF.

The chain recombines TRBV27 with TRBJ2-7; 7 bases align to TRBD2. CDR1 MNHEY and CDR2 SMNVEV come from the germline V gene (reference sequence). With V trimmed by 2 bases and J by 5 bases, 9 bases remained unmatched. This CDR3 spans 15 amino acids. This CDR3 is CASSLRGGSLHEQYV. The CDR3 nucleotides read TGTGCCAGCAGTTTAAGGGGAGGGTCCCTTCACGAGCAGTACGTC.

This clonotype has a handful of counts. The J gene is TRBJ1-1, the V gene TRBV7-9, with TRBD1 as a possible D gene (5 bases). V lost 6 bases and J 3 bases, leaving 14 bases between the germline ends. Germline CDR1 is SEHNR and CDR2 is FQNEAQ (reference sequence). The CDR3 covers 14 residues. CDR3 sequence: CASRGEQYYTEAFF. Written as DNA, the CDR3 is TGTGCCAGCAGAGGGGAACAGTACTACACTGAAGCTTTCTTT.

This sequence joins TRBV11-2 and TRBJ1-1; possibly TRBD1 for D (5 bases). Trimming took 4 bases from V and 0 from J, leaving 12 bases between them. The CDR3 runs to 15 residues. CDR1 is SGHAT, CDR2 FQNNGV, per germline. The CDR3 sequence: CASSSTGLMNTEAFF. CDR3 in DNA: TGTGCCAGCAGCTCGACGGGGCTTATGAACACTGAAGCTTTCTTT.

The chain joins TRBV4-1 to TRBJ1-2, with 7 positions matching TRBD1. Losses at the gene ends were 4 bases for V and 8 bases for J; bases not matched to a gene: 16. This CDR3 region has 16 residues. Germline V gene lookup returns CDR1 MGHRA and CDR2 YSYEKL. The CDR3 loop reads CASSPHPASGQSGYTF. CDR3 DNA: TGCGCCAGCAGCCCTCACCCTGCATCGGGACAGTCGGGCTACACCTTC.